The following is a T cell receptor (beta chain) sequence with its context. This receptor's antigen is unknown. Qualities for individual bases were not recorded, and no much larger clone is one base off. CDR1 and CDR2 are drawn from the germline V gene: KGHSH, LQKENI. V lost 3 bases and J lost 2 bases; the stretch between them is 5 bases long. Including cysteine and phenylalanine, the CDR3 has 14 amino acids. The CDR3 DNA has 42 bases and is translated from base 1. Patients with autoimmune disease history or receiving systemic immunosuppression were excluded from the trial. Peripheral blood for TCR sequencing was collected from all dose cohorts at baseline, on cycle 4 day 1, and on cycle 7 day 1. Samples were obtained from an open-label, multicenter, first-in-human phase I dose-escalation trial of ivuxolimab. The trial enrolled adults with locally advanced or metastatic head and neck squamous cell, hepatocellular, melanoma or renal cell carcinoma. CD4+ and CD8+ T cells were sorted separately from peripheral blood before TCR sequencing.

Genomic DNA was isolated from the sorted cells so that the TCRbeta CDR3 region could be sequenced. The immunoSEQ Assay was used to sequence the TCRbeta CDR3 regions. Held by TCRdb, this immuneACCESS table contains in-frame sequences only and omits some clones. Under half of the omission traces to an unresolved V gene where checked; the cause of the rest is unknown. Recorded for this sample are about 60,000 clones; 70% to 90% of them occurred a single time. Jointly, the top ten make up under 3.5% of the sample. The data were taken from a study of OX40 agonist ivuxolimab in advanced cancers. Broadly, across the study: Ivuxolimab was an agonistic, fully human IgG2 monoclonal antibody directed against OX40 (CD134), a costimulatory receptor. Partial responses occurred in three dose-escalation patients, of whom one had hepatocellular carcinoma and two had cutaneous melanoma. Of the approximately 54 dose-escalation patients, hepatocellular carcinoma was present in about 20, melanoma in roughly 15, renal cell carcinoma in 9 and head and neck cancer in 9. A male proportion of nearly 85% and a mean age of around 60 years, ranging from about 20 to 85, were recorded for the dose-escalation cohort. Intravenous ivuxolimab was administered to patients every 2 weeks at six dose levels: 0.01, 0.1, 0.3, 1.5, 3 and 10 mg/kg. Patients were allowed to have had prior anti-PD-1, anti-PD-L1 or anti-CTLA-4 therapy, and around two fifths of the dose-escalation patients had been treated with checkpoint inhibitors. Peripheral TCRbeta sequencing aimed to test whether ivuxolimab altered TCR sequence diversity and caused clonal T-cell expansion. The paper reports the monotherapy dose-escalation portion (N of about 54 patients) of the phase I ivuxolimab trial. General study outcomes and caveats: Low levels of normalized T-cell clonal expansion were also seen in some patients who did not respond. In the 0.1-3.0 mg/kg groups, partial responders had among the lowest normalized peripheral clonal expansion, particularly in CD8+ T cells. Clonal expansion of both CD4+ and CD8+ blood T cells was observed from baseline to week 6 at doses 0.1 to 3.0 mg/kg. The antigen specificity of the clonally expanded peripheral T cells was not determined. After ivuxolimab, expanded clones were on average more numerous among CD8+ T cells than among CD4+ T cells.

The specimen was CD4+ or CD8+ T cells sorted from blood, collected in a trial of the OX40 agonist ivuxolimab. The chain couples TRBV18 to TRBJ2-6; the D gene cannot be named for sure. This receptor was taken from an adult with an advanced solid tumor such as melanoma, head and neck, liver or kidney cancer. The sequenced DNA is TGTGCCAGCTCACCGATGGCTGGGGCCAACGTCCTGACTTTC. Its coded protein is CASSPMAGANVLTF.